This TCR beta chain was sequenced for a study of metastatic and nonmetastatic thyroid tumors. This clone was seen many times. Until they underwent thyroid surgery, no patient had received any treatment. TCRdb re-called the PCR reads via MiXCR. This sample has tens of thousands of clones; more than 20% occur once, and the top ten carry about 4%. Germline lookup yields CDR1 SGHRS and CDR2 YFSETQ. With 1 base removed from V and 4 bases from J, the gap between germline ends came to 16 bases. The CDR3 runs to 16 residues. The sequenced sample was blood. The receptor was isolated from a female donor with papillary thyroid cancer or a benign thyroid nodule (not recorded which). Some clones in this sample may be carry-over from other donors' samples. The chain is built from TRBV5-1 and TRBJ2-3; a weak D match, TRBD2 (5 bases). The CDR3, as DNA: TGCGCCAGCAGCTTGAGGTCGTCCGGGAATCCAGATACGCAGTATTTT. It codes for CASSLRSSGNPDTQYF.